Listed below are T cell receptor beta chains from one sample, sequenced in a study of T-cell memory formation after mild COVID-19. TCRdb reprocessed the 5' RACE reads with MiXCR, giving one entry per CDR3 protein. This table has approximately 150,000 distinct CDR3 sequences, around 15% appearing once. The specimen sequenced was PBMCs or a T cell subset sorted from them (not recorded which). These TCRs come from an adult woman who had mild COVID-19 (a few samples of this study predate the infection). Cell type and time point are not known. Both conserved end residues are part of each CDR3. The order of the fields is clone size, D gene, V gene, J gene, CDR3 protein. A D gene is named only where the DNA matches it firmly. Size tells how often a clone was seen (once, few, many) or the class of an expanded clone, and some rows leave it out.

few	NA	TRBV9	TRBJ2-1	CASAEGSHNEQFF
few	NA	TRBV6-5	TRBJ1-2	CASSYSIGGSGEGYGYTF
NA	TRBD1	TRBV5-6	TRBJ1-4	CASRGQENEKLFF
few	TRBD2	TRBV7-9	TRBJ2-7	CASSLVPSGGQYEQYF
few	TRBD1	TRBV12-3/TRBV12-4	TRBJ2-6	CASSPPGQGIPAEGANVLTF
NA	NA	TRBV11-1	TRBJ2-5	CASSLEVTSQYF
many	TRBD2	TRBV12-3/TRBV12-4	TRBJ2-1	CASSLAGVYNEQFF
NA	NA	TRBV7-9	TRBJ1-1	CASSDNTEAFF
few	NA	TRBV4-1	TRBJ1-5	CASSQVGESNQPQHF
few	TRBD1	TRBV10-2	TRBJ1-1	CASSDPRTGVNTEAFF
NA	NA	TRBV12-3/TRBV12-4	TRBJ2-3	CASHTLGPRNTQYF
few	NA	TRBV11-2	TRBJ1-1	CASSLGYGQVAFF
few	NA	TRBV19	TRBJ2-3	CASNSGETDTQYF
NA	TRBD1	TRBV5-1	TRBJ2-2	CASSSRGQGTGELFF
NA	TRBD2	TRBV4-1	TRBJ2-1	CASSQDSRGARGYNEQFF
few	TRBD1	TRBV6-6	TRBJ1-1	CASSPPDRGGNTEAFF
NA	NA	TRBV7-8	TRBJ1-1	CASSPVTGWVETEAFF
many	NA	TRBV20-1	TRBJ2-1	CSARNGRGSYNEQFF
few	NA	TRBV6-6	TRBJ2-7	CASSQPGSLMAQYF
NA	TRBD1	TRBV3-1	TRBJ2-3	CASSRQGSDTQYF
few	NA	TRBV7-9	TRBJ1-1	CASSLPIARPNTEAFF
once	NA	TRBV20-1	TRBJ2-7	CSATGDVEQYF
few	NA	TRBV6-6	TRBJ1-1	CASSYSSLVGGGKAEAFF
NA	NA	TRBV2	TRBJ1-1	CASSRGFRKDTEAFF
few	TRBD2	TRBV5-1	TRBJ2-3	CASSLGTSGGADTQYF
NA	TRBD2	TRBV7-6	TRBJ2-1	CASSSRTSGIEGYNEQFF
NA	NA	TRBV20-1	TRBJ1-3	CSASHREGGNTIYF
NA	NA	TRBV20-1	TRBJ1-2	CSARNQGDYGYTF
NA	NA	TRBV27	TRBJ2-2	CASSLSELSGFSGELFF
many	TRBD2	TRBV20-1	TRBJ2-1	CSARAWTRGPYNEQFF
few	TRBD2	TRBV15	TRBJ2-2	CATQRRLAGGTGELFF
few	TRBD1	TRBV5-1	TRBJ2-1	CASSFTGTAYNEQFF
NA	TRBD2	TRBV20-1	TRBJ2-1	CSAELAGGYNEQFF
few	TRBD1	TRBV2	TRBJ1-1	CASRPQGASGNTEAFF
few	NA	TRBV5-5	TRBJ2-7	CASSLGGYYSYEQYF
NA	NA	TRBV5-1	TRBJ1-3	CASSEGGGSTRNTIYF
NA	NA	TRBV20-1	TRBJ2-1	CSGVGAYNEQFF
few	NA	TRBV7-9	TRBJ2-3	CASSPGPADTQYF
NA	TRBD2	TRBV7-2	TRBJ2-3	CASSLTSADTQYF
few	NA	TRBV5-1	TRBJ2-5	CASSNGLQETQYF
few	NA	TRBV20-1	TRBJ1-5	CSARPGSSNQPQHF
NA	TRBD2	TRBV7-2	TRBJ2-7	CASSFRTSGSYEQYF
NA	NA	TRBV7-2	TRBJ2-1	CASSPVSSYNEQFF
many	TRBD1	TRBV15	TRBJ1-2	CATRPGTGGDGYTF
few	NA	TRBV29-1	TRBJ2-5	CSVEEGAQETQYF
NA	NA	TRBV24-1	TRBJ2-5	CATSDPGPSGETQYF
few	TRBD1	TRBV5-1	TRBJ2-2	CASSLGQGAFQRGELFF
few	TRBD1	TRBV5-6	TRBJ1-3	CASSPWTGLSGNTIYF
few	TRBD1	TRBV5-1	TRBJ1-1	CASSASGGGEAFF
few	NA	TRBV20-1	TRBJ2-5	CSARDFDGMWGTQYF